Below, 13 T cell receptor beta chains from the same sample are listed, as sequenced in a study of identical twins. TCRdb independently ran MiXCR on the 5' RACE reads; one entry per CDR3 protein. The sample has a few hundred thousand distinct CDR3 sequences; 9.6% are singletons. The sample was also linked to a second study, of yellow fever vaccine responses in identical twins.

The sequenced sample consisted of PBMCs. Receptor source: a woman younger than 30 in good health.

This clonotype was counted only a few times. V usage is TRBV11-1 and J usage is TRBJ2-1; D is uncertain. Germline assignment: CDR1 SGHAT and CDR2 FQDESV (reference sequence). This CDR3 contains 12 residues. Trimming took 4 bases from V and 8 from J, leaving 9 bases between them. CDR3 residues: CASSSRMYEQFF. The CDR3 nucleotides are TGTGCCAGCAGCTCTCGTATGTATGAGCAGTTCTTC.

This clonotype came up once. The V call is TRBV27, the J call TRBJ2-1; no firm D call. The CDR3 is 13 residues long. Trimming shortened V by 8 bases and J by 0 bases, and 8 bases separated the two germline ends. Germline V gives CDR1 MNHEY, CDR2 SMNVEV (reference sequence). DNA for the CDR3: TGTGCCAGCGGCGAAGTCTCCTACAATGAGCAGTTCTTC. Protein: CASGEVSYNEQFF.

This clonotype was observed many times. The chain joins TRBV20-1 to TRBJ2-2; no firm D call. The V gene's germline CDR1 is DFQATT and CDR2 SNEGSKA (reference sequence). This CDR3 contains 14 residues. V was cut by 3 bases and J by 0 bases, with 8 bases left in between. CDR3 nucleotide sequence: TGCAGTGCTAGGAATGTTGCGAACACCGGGGAGCTGTTTTTT. Translated: CSARNVANTGELFF.

CDR3 DNA: TGTGCCAGCAGCTTAGTCTCGGGAGGCGGCACAGATACGCAGTATTTT. It is translated as CASSLVSGGGTDTQYF. The chain carries TRBV7-8 and TRBJ2-3; TRBD2 aligns across 7 bases. The CDR3 length is 16 residues. Germline V gene data show CDR1 as SGHVS and CDR2 as FQNEAQ. J lost 1 base, V lost 1 base, and 5 bases had no gene match.

This clonotype was detected many times. This chain links TRBV12-3 or TRBV12-4 with TRBJ1-1; no firm D call. There are 11 residues in the CDR3. The V end was cut by 6 bases, the J end by 4 bases, with 6 bases between. CDR3 DNA: TGTGCCAGCAGCCAAGGCACTGAAGCTTTCTTT. As protein: CASSQGTEAFF.

The V call is TRBV28, the J call TRBJ1-2; weak D call: TRBD1 (6 bases). The CDR3 totals 16 residues. The V end lost 3 bases, the J end lost 1 base, and 15 bases lay between the germline ends. Germline CDR1 is MDHEN and CDR2 is SYDVKM. This CDR3 reads CASSLGGAGNNYGYTF. CDR3 DNA: TGTGCCAGCAGTTTGGGGGGGGCAGGAAATAACTATGGCTACACCTTC.

The chain has TRBV12-3 or TRBV12-4 and TRBJ2-7; D gene ambiguous. Trimming took 2 bases from V and 6 from J, leaving 8 bases between them. The CDR3 consists of 12 residues. CDR3 nucleotide sequence: TGTGCCAGCAGTTTATCTTGGCGCGAGCAGTACTTC. Its translation: CASSLSWREQYF.

This clonotype was counted ten times or more. The rearrangement joins TRBV4-1 to TRBJ2-2; 7 bases line up with TRBD2. Trimming at V came to 0 bases and at J to 5 bases, leaving 3 bases not matched to a gene. Germline CDR1 reads MGHRA; CDR2 reads YSYEKL. The CDR3 spans 15 residues. CDR3: CASSQDFGGTGELFF. The CDR3 bases are TGCGCCAGCAGCCAAGATTTCGGGGGGACCGGGGAGCTGTTTTTT.

In its sample, this clonotype was seen a few times. The chain joins TRBV21-1 to TRBJ2-3; the table assigns TRBD1, which was not confirmed against the DNA. TRBV21-1 is a pseudogene segment. CDR3 size: 20 residues. The CDR3 loop is CASSNSVERGTGVRTDTQYF. Written as DNA, the CDR3 is TGTGCCAGCAGCAATTCGGTAGAGCGTGGGACAGGGGTCCGGACAGATACGCAGTATTTT.

This clonotype was counted ten times or more. V is TRBV5-5 and J is TRBJ2-3; unclear D gene. The germline CDR1 and CDR2 sequences are SGHKS and YYEKEE (reference sequence). This CDR3 has 13 amino acids. Trimming took off 0 bases at V and 6 bases at J, with 8 bases between the two ends. The CDR3 nucleotides read TGTGCCAGCAGCTTGGGAATGTGGGATACGCAGTATTTT. Protein product: CASSLGMWDTQYF.

A remark on this clonotype: The junction departs from germline at one end; a sequencing error may be responsible. This rearrangement joins TRBV10-3 to TRBJ2-1; possibly TRBD2 for D (6 bases). The CDR3 length is 13 residues. CDR1 and CDR2 from the germline V gene are ENHRY and SYGVKD. The CDR3 protein is CASRDSSCNEQFF. CDR3 bases: TGTGCCAGCCGGGACTCCTCCTGCAATGAGCAGTTCTTC.

The sample holds a few counts of this clonotype. This chain joins TRBV4-3 and TRBJ2-7, with a tentative D call TRBD2 (6 bases). From germline, CDR1 is LGHNA and CDR2 YSLEER. This CDR3 contains 15 residues. With 1 base removed from V and 2 bases from J, the gap between germline ends came to 12 bases. CDR3 sequence (DNA): TGCGCCAGCAGCCAAGGGATGGGGGGTGCCTACGAGCAGTACTTC. Translated, it gives CASSQGMGGAYEQYF.

This clonotype was detected only a few times. The CDR3 coding sequence is TGCGCCAGCAGCCAAGATCGGTGGGAGCGAGTAGATACGCAGTATTTT. It codes for CASSQDRWERVDTQYF. The rearrangement links TRBV4-1 to TRBJ2-3; maybe TRBD2 (5 bases). Germline lookup yields CDR1 MGHRA and CDR2 YSYEKL. CDR3 length: 16 residues. The ends were cut back, 0 bases at V and 5 bases at J, with 15 bases in the middle.